The entry below describes one T cell receptor beta chain. In its sample, this clone was seen a few times. Its binding antigen is unknown. No much larger clonotype is one base removed from it; base qualities were not supplied. In the prospective study, participants were about 18 to 95 years old, resided in approximately 25 geographic areas of the United States, and were enrolled through a virtual design. Cohort assignment in the prospective study relied on participant-reported clinical history from a screening survey and a study questionnaire. Recovered participants in ImmuneRACE Cohort 3 were defined by two consecutive negative NP/OP PCR tests, clearance by a healthcare professional, or resolution of symptoms. In the prospective study, whole blood, serum and a nasopharyngeal or oropharyngeal swab were collected from each participant by mobile phlebotomists. Additional blood draws and questionnaires over an approximately two-month period could optionally be provided by prospective study participants. Before DNA extraction, prospective study blood samples were shipped either frozen or at room temperature.

Per the germline V gene, SQVTM is the CDR1 and ANQGSEA is the CDR2. From the cysteine up to the phenylalanine, the CDR3 has a length of 14 residues. Solely the CDR3 DNA is kept, with 42 bases framed from the first base. V is clipped by 4 bases and J by 0 bases, and the sequence between their germline boundaries is 10 bases long. This specimen comes from a study of blood T cell repertoires in COVID-19 (dated by TCRdb to 2019 to 2021). Regarding the study in general: Samples covering the acute and convalescent phases of COVID-19 were provided by collaborators in the United States, Italy and Spain. The prospective study material was composed of cDNA or gDNA derived from T cells, B-cell-depleted T cells, or PBMCs. Subjects who had been exposed to COVID-19, were actively infected with it, or had recovered from it provided the deeply sampled blood TCRbeta repertoires that made up the dataset. The repertoires were made available in a free public database intended to serve as a resource for research on the immune response to SARS-CoV-2. The samples were drawn from the first 160 participants of the ongoing ImmuneRACE study and from 1,254 subjects provided by 6 global collaborators. Sample metadata almost always included a de-identified subject ID, COVID-19 status, age in years and sex. Where available, HLA class I and class II types were taken from metadata supplied by the sample provider and were not determined by assay-based typing. Paper-wide results and their limitations: The amount of clinical and demographic metadata varied by source and participant and was provided uncurated.

TCRbeta CDR3 regions were amplified from genomic DNA by means of the immunoSEQ Assay, a bias-controlled multiplex PCR. Turning to the authors' computational methods: Nucleated cell counts per sample were estimated from amplification of reference gene primers within the assay. To quantify the absolute abundance of each unique TCRbeta CDR3 rearrangement, sequence reads were collapsed and filtered. For each sample, productive Simpson clonality was calculated as the square root of Simpson's diversity index over productive rearrangements. Not all clones reach the TCRdb copy of this immuneACCESS table, which keeps in-frame sequences only. Checked studies attribute under half of the gap to unresolved V genes and leave the rest unexplained. V and J calls and clone size are those listed in that table; D and trimming were worked out from the DNA. The sample contains approximately 200,000 clones, around four fifths of them found a single time. The top ten clones comprise about 9.3% of the sample.

The TCR sequence derives from a man aged 35 to 55 who had recovered from COVID-19. The chain is encoded by TRBV29-1 joined to TRBJ2-1; TRBD1 is possibly the D segment (7 matching bases). Source material: PBMCs or T cells enriched from blood (not recorded which). The CDR3 protein: CSVGQGGSYNEQFF. The nucleotides are TGCAGCGTTGGGCAGGGGGGCTCCTACAATGAGCAGTTCTTC.